This is a list of T cell receptor beta chains from one sample in a study of blood T cell repertoires in COVID-19. TCRdb's table, derived via immunoSEQ multiplex PCR, lists solely in-frame clones and lacks some. The sample yields roughly 32,000 clones, about nine tenths seen once. The sequenced sample consisted of peripheral blood. The source of these receptors is a man between 60 and 70 years old with acute or convalescent COVID-19. Both conserved end residues are part of each CDR3. The order of the fields is V gene, D gene, clone size, J gene, CDR3 protein, CDR3 DNA. The D gene is left open where the match is weak. The size field is filled for only some rows; it gives once, few, many or a size class.

TRBV5-5	.	.	TRBJ1-6	CASSLGGNSPLHF	TGTGCCAGCAGCTTGGGCGGGAATTCACCCCTCCACTTT
TRBV11-2	TRBD1	.	TRBJ1-4	CASSSTTGLEEEKLFF	TGTGCCAGCAGCTCCACGACAGGGTTAGAGGAGGAAAAACTGTTTTTT
TRBV2	.	.	TRBJ2-1	CASSYTRDSYNEQFF	TGTGCCAGCAGTTACACCCGGGACTCTTACAATGAGCAGTTCTTC
TRBV2	.	.	TRBJ2-5	CASSDVRGQETQYF	TGTGCCAGCAGTGACGTAAGGGGCCAAGAGACCCAGTACTTC
TRBV29-1	.	.	TRBJ2-3	CSVETGLSTDTQYF	TGCAGCGTTGAAACCGGACTGAGCACAGATACGCAGTATTTT
TRBV30	.	.	TRBJ1-3	CAWSGNSFSGNTIYF	TGTGCCTGGAGTGGAAACTCTTTCTCTGGAAACACCATATATTTT
TRBV7-2	.	.	TRBJ2-2	CASSFNGGANTGELFF	TGTGCCAGCAGCTTCAATGGGGGGGCAAACACCGGGGAGCTGTTTTTT
TRBV19	TRBD1	.	TRBJ1-4	CASSVGTAATNEKLFF	TGTGCCAGTAGTGTTGGGACAGCCGCAACTAATGAAAAACTGTTTTTT
TRBV7-9	TRBD1	.	TRBJ1-1	CASIPGQGLGWAFF	TGTGCCAGCATTCCGGGACAGGGTTTGGGATGGGCTTTCTTT
TRBV7-9	TRBD2	.	TRBJ2-5	CASSLVVAGARETQYF	TGTGCCAGCAGCTTAGTCGTCGCGGGAGCCCGAGAGACCCAGTACTTC
TRBV9	TRBD1	.	TRBJ1-4	CASSPGGLGEELFF	TGTGCCAGCAGCCCAGGGGGCCTCGGTGAGGAACTGTTTTTT
TRBV7-2	.	once	TRBJ2-2	CASSSSAARDGELFF	TGTGCCAGCAGCTCCTCAGCGGCGAGGGACGGGGAGCTGTTTTTT
TRBV7-2	TRBD1	.	TRBJ2-1	CASSLLTGGNEQFF	TGTGCCAGCAGCTTGTTGACAGGGGGCAATGAGCAGTTCTTC
TRBV11-2	TRBD1	.	TRBJ1-6	CASSPGQGYNSPLHF	TGTGCCAGCAGCCCCGGACAGGGGTATAATTCACCCCTCCACTTT
TRBV4-3	.	once	TRBJ1-5	CASSQARGVRQPQHF	TGCGCCAGCAGCCAAGCCCGGGGTGTCAGACAGCCCCAGCATTTT
TRBV28	.	.	TRBJ2-1	CASSPTGFNEQFF	TGTGCCAGCAGCCCCACAGGGTTTAATGAGCAGTTCTTC
TRBV5-1	TRBD1	.	TRBJ1-3	CASSVTGSGNTIYF	TGCGCCAGCAGCGTGACAGGGTCTGGAAACACCATATATTTT
TRBV4-1	.	.	TRBJ2-1	CASSRSDRNNEQFF	TGCGCCAGCAGCCGATCGGACAGAAACAATGAGCAGTTCTTC